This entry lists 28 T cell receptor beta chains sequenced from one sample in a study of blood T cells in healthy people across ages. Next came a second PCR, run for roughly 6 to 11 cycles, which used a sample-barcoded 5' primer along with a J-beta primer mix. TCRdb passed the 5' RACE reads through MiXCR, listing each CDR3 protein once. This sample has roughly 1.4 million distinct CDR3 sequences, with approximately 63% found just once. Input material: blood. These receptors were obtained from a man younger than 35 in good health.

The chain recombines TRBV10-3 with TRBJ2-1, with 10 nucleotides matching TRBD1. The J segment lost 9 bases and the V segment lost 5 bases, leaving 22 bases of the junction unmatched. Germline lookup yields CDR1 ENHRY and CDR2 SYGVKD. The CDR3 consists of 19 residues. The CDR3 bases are TGTGCCATCAGTTCTCCCCGGGACAGGGGTTACGGGAGAGGGGTTGAGCAGTTCTTC. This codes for CAISSPRDRGYGRGVEQFF.

In nucleotides, the CDR3 is TGCAGCGTTAGGACGGGGCAGGGGGCCAGTCAGCCCCAGCATTTT. The encoded protein is CSVRTGQGASQPQHF. V is TRBV29-1 and J is TRBJ1-5; TRBD1 agrees at 8 bases. CDR3 length: 15 amino acids. Germline V CDR1 and CDR2: SQVTM, ANQGSEA. After removal of 5 bases from V and 6 bases from J, the junction contained 12 bases not matched to a gene.

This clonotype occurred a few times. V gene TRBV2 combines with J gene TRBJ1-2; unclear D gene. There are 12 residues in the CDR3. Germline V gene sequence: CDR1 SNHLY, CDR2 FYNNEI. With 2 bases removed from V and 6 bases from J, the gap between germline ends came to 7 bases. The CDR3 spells CASSENEDGYTF. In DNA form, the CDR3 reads TGTGCCAGCAGTGAAAATGAGGATGGCTACACCTTC.

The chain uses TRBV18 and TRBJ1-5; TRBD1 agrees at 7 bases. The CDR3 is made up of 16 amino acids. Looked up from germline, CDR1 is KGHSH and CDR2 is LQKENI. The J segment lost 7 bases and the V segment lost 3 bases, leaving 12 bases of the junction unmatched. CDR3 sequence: CASSPAGAGGRQPQHF. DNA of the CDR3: TGTGCCAGCTCACCGGCCGGGGCAGGGGGTCGGCAGCCCCAGCATTTT.

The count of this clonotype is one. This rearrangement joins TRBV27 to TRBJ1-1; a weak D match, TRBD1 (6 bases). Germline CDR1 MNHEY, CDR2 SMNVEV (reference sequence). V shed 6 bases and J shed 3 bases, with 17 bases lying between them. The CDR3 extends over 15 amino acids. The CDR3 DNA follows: TGTGCCAGCAGCGCGAGAGGGGGTAGGTACACTGAAGCTTTCTTT. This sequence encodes CASSARGGRYTEAFF.

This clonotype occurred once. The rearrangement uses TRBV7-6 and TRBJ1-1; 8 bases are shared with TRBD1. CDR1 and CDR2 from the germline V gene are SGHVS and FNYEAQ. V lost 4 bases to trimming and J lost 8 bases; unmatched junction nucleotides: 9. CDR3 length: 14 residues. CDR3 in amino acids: CASSSGDRGREAFF. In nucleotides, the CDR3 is TGTGCCAGCAGCTCCGGTGACAGGGGCCGAGAAGCTTTCTTT.

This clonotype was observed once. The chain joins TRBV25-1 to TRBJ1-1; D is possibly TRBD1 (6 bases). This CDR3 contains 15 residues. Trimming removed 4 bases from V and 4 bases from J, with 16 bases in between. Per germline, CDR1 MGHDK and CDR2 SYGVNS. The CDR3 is CASSVRGGLGTEAFF. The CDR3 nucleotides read TGTGCCAGCAGTGTGCGGGGGGGCCTGGGCACTGAAGCTTTCTTT.

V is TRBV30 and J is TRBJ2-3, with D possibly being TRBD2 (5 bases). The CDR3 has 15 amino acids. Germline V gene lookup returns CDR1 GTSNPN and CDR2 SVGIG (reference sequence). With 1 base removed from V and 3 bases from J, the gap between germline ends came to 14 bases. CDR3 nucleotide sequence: TGTGCCTGGAGTGGTGTGCGGGTTGGTACAGATACGCAGTATTTT. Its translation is CAWSGVRVGTDTQYF.

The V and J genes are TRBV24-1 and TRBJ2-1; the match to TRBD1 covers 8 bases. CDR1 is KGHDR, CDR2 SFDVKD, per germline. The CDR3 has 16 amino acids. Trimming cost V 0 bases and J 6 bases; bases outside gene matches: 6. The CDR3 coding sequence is TGTGCCACCAGTGATTTGCCTCAGGGGGCGGGCAATGAGCAGTTCTTC. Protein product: CATSDLPQGAGNEQFF.

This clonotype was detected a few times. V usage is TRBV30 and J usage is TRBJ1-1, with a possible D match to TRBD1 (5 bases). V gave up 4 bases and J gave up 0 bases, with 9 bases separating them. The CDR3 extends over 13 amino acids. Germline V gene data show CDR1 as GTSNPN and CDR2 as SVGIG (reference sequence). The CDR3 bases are TGTGCCTGGACCGGGACCCTGAACACTGAAGCTTTCTTT. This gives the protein CAWTGTLNTEAFF.

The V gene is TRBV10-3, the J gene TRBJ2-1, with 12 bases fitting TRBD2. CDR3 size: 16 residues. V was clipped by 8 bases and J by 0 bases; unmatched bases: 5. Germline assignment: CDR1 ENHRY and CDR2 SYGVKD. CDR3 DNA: TGTGCCATCGGACTAGCGGGAAGGAGCTCCTACAATGAGCAGTTCTTC. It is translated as CAIGLAGRSSYNEQFF.

CDR3 in DNA: TGTGCCAGCAGCTTAAGACGGCCCATGGGCTACACCTTC. It is translated as CASSLRRPMGYTF. The chain employs TRBV5-6 and TRBJ1-2; D call uncertain. Germline assignment: CDR1 SGHDT and CDR2 YYEEEE. The CDR3 sequence is 13 residues long. V was pared by 2 bases and J by 8 bases, with 13 bases between.

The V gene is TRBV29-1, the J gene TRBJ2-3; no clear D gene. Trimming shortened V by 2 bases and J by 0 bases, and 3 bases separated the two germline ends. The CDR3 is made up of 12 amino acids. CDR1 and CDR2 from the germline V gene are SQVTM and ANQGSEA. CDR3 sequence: CSVESSTDTQYF. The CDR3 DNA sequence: TGCAGCGTTGAATCTAGCACAGATACGCAGTATTTT.

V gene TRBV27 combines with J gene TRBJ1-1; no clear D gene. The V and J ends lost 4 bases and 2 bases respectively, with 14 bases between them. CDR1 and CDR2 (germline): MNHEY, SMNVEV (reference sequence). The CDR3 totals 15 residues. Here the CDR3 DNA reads TGTGCCAGCAGTTCCCTTGGGCGGATAAACACTGAAGCTTTCTTT. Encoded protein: CASSSLGRINTEAFF.

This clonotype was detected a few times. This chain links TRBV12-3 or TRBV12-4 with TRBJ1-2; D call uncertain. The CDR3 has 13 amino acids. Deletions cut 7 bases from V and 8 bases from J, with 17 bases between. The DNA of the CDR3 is TGTGCCAGCACCCACCAAAACGAACCGGGCTACACCTTC. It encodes CASTHQNEPGYTF.

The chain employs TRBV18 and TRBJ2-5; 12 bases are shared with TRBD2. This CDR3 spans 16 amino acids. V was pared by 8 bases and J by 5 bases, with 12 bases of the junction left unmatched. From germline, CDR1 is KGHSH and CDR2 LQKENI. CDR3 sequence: CASSPRLAGAEETQYF. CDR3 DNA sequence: TGTGCCAGCAGCCCCAGACTAGCGGGGGCGGAGGAGACCCAGTACTTC.

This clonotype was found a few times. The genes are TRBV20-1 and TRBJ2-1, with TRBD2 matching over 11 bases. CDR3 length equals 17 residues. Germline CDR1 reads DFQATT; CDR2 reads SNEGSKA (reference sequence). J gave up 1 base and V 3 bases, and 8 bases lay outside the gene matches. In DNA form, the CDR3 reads TGCAGTGCTAGGGGTCGGACTAGCGGGCTTTCCTACAATGAGCAGTTCTTC. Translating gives CSARGRTSGLSYNEQFF.

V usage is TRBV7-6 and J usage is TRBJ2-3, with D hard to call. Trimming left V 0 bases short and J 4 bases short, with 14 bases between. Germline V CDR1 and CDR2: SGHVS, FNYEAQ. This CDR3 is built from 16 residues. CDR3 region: CASSLALGEVPDTQYF. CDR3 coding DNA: TGTGCCAGCAGCTTAGCGCTTGGAGAGGTTCCAGATACGCAGTATTTT.

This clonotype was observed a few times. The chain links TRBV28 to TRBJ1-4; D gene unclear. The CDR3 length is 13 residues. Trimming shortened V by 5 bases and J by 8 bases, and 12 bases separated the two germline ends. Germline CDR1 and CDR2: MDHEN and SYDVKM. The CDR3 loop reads CASSVRRGEKLFF. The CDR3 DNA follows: TGTGCCAGCAGTGTCAGGCGGGGAGAAAAACTGTTTTTT.

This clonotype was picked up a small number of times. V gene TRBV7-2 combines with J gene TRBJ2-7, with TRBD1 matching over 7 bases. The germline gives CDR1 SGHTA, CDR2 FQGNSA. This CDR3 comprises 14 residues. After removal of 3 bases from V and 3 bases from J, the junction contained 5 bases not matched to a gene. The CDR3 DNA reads TGTGCCAGCAGCTTGGGCAGGACAGGCTACGAGCAGTACTTC. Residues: CASSLGRTGYEQYF.

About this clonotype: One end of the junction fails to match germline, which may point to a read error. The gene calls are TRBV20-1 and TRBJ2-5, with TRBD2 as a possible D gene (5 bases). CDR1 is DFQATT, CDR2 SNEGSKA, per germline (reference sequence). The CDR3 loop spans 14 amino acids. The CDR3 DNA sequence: TGCAGTGCGAGAGACATGACTATAAAAGAGACCCAGTACTTC. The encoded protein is CSARDMTIKETQYF.

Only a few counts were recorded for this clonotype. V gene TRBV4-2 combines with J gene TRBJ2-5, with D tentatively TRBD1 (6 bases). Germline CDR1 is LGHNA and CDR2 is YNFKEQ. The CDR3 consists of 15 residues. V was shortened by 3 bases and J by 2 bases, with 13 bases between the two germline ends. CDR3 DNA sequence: TGTGCCAGCAGCCAGTCAGGGGATATTCAAGAGACCCAGTACTTC. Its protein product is CASSQSGDIQETQYF.

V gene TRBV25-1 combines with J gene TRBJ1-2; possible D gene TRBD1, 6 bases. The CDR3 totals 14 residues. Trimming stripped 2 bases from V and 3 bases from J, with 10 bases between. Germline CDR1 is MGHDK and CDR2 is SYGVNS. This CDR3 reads CASSEPGQYYGYTF. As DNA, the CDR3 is TGTGCCAGCAGTGAACCCGGACAGTACTATGGCTACACCTTC.

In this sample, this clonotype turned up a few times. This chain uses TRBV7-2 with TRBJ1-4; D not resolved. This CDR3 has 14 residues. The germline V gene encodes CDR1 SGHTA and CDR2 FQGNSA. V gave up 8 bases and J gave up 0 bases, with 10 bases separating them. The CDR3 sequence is CASGAVATNEKLFF. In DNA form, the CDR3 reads TGTGCCAGCGGAGCAGTTGCAACTAATGAAAAACTGTTTTTT.

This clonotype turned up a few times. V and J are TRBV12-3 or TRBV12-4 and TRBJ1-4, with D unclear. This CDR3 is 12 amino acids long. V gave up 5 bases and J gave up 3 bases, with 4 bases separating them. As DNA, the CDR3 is TGTGCCAGCAGTGCTTCTAATGAAAAACTGTTTTTT. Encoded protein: CASSASNEKLFF.

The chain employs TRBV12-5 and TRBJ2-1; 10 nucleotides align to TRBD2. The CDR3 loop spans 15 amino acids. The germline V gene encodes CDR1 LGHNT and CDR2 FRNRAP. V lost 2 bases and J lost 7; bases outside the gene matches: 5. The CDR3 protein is CASGLFPSGRNEQFF. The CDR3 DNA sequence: TGTGCTAGTGGTTTGTTCCCTAGCGGGAGAAATGAGCAGTTCTTC.

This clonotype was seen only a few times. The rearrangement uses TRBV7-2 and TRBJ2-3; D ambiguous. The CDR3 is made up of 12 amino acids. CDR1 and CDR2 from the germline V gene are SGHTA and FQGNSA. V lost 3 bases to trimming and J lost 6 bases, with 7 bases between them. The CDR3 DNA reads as TGTGCCAGCAGCTTTGGTAGGGATACGCAGTATTTT. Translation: CASSFGRDTQYF.

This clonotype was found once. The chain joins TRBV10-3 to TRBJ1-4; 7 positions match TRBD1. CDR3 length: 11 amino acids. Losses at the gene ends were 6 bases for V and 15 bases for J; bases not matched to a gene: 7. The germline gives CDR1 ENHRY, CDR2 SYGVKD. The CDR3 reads CAIRRLTGVFF. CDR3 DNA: TGTGCCATCAGGAGACTCACAGGGGTGTTTTTT.